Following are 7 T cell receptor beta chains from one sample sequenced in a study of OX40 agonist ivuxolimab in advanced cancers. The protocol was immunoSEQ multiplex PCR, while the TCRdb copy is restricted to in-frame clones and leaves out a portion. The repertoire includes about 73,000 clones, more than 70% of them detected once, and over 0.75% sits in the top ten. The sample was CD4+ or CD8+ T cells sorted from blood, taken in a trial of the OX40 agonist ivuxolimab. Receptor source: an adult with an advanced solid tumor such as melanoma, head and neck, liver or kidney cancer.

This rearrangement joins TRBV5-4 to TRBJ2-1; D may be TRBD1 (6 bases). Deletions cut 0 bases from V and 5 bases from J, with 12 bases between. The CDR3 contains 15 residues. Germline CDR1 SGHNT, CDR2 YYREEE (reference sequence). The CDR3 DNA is TGTGCCAGCAGCTTGGCTACAGGGTTTAACAATGAGCAGTTCTTC. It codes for CASSLATGFNNEQFF.

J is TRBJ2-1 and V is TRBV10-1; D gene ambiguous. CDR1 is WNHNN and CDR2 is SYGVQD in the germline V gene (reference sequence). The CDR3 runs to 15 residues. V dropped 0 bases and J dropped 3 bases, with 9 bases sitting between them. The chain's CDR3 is CASSESRLVYNEQFF. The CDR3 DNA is TGCGCCAGCAGTGAGTCTCGGCTAGTCTACAATGAGCAGTTCTTC.

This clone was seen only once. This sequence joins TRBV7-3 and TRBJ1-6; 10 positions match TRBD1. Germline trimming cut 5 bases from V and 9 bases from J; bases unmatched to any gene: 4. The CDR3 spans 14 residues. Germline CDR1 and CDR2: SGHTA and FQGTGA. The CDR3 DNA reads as TGTGCCAGCAGCAGGACAGGGGGTCTTTCACCCCTCCACTTT. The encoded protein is CASSRTGGLSPLHF.

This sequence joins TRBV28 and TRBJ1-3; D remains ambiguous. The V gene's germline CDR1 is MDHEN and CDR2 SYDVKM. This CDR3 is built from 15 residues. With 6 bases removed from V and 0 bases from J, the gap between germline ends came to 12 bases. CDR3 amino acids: CASRMGSGSGNTIYF. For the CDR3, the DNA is TGTGCCAGCAGGATGGGCAGCGGCTCTGGAAACACCATATATTTT.

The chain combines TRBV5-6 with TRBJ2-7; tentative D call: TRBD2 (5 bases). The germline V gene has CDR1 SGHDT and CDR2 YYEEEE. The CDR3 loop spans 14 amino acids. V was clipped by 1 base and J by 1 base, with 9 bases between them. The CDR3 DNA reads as TGTGCCAGCAGCTTGACCGGGAAATCCTACGAGCAGTACTTC. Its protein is CASSLTGKSYEQYF. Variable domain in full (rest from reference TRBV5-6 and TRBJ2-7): DAGVTQSPTHLIKTRGQQVTLRCSPKSGHDTVSWYQQALGQGPQFIFQYYEEEERQRGNFPDRFSGHQFPNYSSELNVNALLLGDSALYLCASSLTGKSYEQYFGPGTRLTVT.

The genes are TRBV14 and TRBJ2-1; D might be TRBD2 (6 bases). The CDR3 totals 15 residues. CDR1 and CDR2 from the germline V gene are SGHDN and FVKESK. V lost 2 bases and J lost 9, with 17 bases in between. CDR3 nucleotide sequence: TGTGCCAGCAGCCAAAGGGGTGGCGGGAATAGTGAGCAGTTCTTC. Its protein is CASSQRGGGNSEQFF.

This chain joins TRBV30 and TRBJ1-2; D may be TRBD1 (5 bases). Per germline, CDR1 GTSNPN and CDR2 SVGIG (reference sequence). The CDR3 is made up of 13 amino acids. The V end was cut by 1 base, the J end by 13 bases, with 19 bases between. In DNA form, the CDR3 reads TGTGCCTGGAGTGGCGGGGGAAGACCTGTTTGCACCTTC. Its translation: CAWSGGGRPVCTF.